This TCR beta chain was identified during a study of blood T cell repertoires in COVID-19. Turning to the study itself: Sites in the United States, Italy and Spain provided acute and convalescent COVID-19 samples. T cells, B-cell-depleted T cells, or PBMCs provided the cDNA or gDNA that served as material.

CDR1 is SGDLS, CDR2 YYNGEE, per germline. V shed 3 bases and J 0 bases; nucleotides not matched to a gene: 7. The CDR3 totals 17 residues. Per the study methods: Estimates of nucleated cell counts were drawn from the amplification of reference gene primers. Repertoires were generated with immunoSEQ multiplex PCR, while TCRdb's copy carries only in-frame clones and drops some. The D gene and trimming were derived from the DNA, and the V and J assignments and clone size from that table. The sample shows some 150,000 clones, 70% to 85% of them seen only once. The TCR sequence derives from a human donor in a cohort sampled during active COVID-19. The chain uses TRBV9 and TRBJ1-2; 11 nucleotides match TRBD1. The material sequenced was peripheral blood. CDR3 sequence reads: CASSAGTGGLANYGYTF. CDR3 in DNA: TGTGCCAGCAGCGCTGGGACAGGGGGACTAGCTAACTATGGCTACACCTTC.